These 15 T cell receptor beta chains originate from one sample sequenced in a study of T cells in Graves' hyperthyroidism and ophthalmopathy. The TCR beta CDR3 regions underwent amplification using RNA transcripts as the source. RT-PCR in the first round (using the HTBI primer set) targeted the TCR CDR3. TCRdb called the multiplex PCR reads again in MiXCR, with one record for every CDR3 protein. The repertoire includes under 300,000 distinct CDR3 sequences, 20% to 25% of them detected once, and approximately 30% sits in the top ten. The specimen was blood. The source is a man aged 40-50 years with Graves' hyperthyroidism that later progressed to Graves' ophthalmopathy.

This clonotype showed up many times. This chain connects TRBV29-1 to TRBJ2-7; TRBD2 might be the D (5 bases). The CDR3 spans 12 residues. Looked up from germline, CDR1 is SQVTM and CDR2 is ANQGSEA. Between the trimmed V and J ends, which lost 3 bases and 6 bases, there was a span of 12 bases. CDR3 residues: CSVEDKLGEQYF. CDR3 in DNA: TGCAGCGTTGAGGATAAACTAGGCGAGCAGTACTTC.

V and J are TRBV5-1 and TRBJ1-1; D not resolved. The CDR3 is 14 residues long. Germline V CDR1 and CDR2: SGHRS, YFSETQ. Trimming shortened V by 4 bases and J by 0 bases, and 10 bases separated the two germline ends. CDR3 loop: CASSGPSMNTEAFF. CDR3 DNA: TGCGCCAGCAGCGGTCCTTCTATGAACACTGAAGCTTTCTTT.

There are many counts of this clonotype. This chain links TRBV7-9 with TRBJ1-2; no clear D gene. The CDR3 has 12 amino acids. The V end was cut by 2 bases, the J end by 8 bases, with 9 bases between. The germline V gene encodes CDR1 SEHNR and CDR2 FQNEAQ (reference sequence). CDR3 DNA sequence: TGTGCCAGCAGCTTAAATCGAGCGGGCTACACCTTC. Protein sequence: CASSLNRAGYTF.

This clonotype was seen ten or more times. The chain links TRBV6-5 to TRBJ2-5, with unresolved D. CDR3 size: 14 residues. From germline, CDR1 is MNHEY and CDR2 SVGAGI. V lost 0 bases and J lost 4, with 9 bases in between. The CDR3 DNA reads TGTGCCAGCAGTTACTCGTTCCGTGGAGAGACCCAGTACTTC. Its protein is CASSYSFRGETQYF.

This sequence joins TRBV6-5 and TRBJ2-7; TRBD2 is a possible D gene (5 bases). The CDR3 is 13 amino acids. Germline assignment: CDR1 MNHEY and CDR2 SVGAGI. V lost 2 bases, J lost 6 bases, and 11 bases lay in between. The CDR3 region has the DNA TGTGCCAGCAGTTACGGCCCTGGAGGCGAGCAGTACTTC. It yields the protein CASSYGPGGEQYF.

This rearrangement joins TRBV19 to TRBJ1-1; 8 nucleotides line up with TRBD1. The germline gives CDR1 LNHDA, CDR2 SQIVND (reference sequence). With V trimmed by 10 bases and J by 0 bases, 7 bases remained unmatched. The CDR3 runs to 14 residues. CDR3 sequence: CATGTGTMNTEAFF. In DNA form, the CDR3 reads TGTGCCACGGGGACAGGTACCATGAACACTGAAGCTTTCTTT.

This clonotype was seen many times. The genes are TRBV6-5 and TRBJ2-7; D might be TRBD1 (5 bases). Trimming took 7 bases from V and 3 from J, leaving 13 bases between them. Germline V CDR1 and CDR2: MNHEY, SVGAGI. The length of the CDR3 is 13 residues. Written as DNA, the CDR3 is TGTGCCAGCATTACCTCAGGGTTCTACGAGCAGTACTTC. Protein product: CASITSGFYEQYF.

There are many counts of this clonotype. The chain uses TRBV6-1 and TRBJ1-1; D possibly corresponds to TRBD1 (6 bases). V lost 2 bases and J lost 4, with 8 bases in between. CDR3 size: 13 residues. Germline CDR1 MNHNS, CDR2 SASEGT. CDR3 in DNA: TGTGCCAGCAGTGAACAAGGGGGCACTGAAGCTTTCTTT. Its protein product is CASSEQGGTEAFF.

This clonotype was recorded many times. The V call is TRBV7-9, the J call TRBJ2-5; 7 bases are a match to TRBD1. CDR3 length: 14 amino acids. After removal of 3 bases from V and 4 bases from J, the junction contained 5 bases not matched to a gene. The V gene's germline CDR1 is SEHNR and CDR2 FQNEAQ (reference sequence). The CDR3: CASSFQTGRETQYF. CDR3 coding DNA: TGTGCCAGCAGCTTTCAGACAGGGAGAGAGACCCAGTACTTC. Using reference TRBV7-9 and TRBJ2-5 for the parts outside the CDR3, the full variable domain is DTGVSQNPRHKITKRGQNVTFRCDPISEHNRLYWYRQTLGQGPEFLTYFQNEAQLEKSRLLSDRFSAERPKGSFSTLEIQRTEQGDSAMYLCASSFQTGRETQYFGPGTRLLVL.

The V call is TRBV11-2, the J call TRBJ2-2; no clear D. Germline V gene lookup returns CDR1 SGHAT and CDR2 FQNNGV. The CDR3 covers 19 residues. V lost 1 base and J 1 base, leaving 19 bases between the germline ends. The CDR3 is CASSLGSELGFLNTGELFF. CDR3 in DNA: TGTGCCAGCAGCTTAGGTTCTGAGTTGGGATTTCTGAACACCGGGGAGCTGTTTTTT.

This clonotype was recorded at least ten times. This chain uses TRBV29-1 with TRBJ1-1, with D hard to call. Germline V gene data show CDR1 as SQVTM and CDR2 as ANQGSEA. V was shortened by 1 base and J by 0 bases, with 18 bases between the two germline ends. This CDR3 spans 17 amino acids. CDR3 residues: CSVEGAIGMEVNTEAFF. The CDR3 DNA is TGCAGCGTTGAAGGGGCGATTGGTATGGAGGTGAACACTGAAGCTTTCTTT.

The sample holds many counts of this clonotype. The chain is built from TRBV14 and TRBJ1-1; maybe TRBD1 (5 bases). Trimming removed 10 bases from V and 7 bases from J, with 16 bases in between. There are 12 residues in the CDR3. Germline assignment: CDR1 SGHDN and CDR2 FVKESK. CDR3 sequence (DNA): TGTGCCACCTCCAGGAGGGACGGTGAAGCTTTCTTT. It yields the protein CATSRRDGEAFF.

This clonotype was found a few times. The J gene is TRBJ2-5, the V gene TRBV20-1; 12 bases fit TRBD2. This CDR3 has 15 residues. V lost 3 bases to trimming and J lost 5 bases; unmatched junction nucleotides: 7. Germline CDR1 DFQATT, CDR2 SNEGSKA (reference sequence). CDR3 DNA sequence: TGCAGTGCTAGGAGACTAGCGGGAGCCTCGGAGACCCAGTACTTC. It is translated as CSARRLAGASETQYF.

The genes are TRBV2 and TRBJ2-7, with TRBD2 identical over 11 bases. This CDR3 contains 15 residues. CDR1 is SNHLY, CDR2 FYNNEI, per germline. V shed 6 bases and J 5 bases; nucleotides not matched to a gene: 9. The CDR3 loop reads CASSDRLAGMDEQYF. The CDR3 nucleotides read TGTGCCAGCAGCGACCGACTAGCGGGAATGGACGAGCAGTACTTC.

Many counts were recorded for this clonotype. The V and J genes are TRBV19 and TRBJ1-5, with D maybe TRBD1 (6 bases). This CDR3 comprises 17 residues. The V and J ends lost 4 bases and 4 bases respectively, with 20 bases between them. Germline V gene data show CDR1 as LNHDA and CDR2 as SQIVND (reference sequence). CDR3 DNA: TGTGCCAGTAGTAGCCCCGGGACACTGCGGAGTAATCAGCCCCAGCATTTT. Translation gives CASSSPGTLRSNQPQHF. Variable domain in full (rest from reference TRBV19 and TRBJ1-5): DGGITQSPKYLFRKEGQNVTLSCEQNLNHDAMYWYRQDPGQGLRLIYYSQIVNDFQKGDIAEGYSVSREKKESFPLTVTSAQKNPTAFYLCASSSPGTLRSNQPQHFGDGTRLSIL.